The entry below describes one T cell receptor (beta chain). Its antigen is still unknown. Time point: baseline, week 1 (first vaccination visit). Regarding treatment: pre-vaccination baseline after standard-of-care therapy. This sample was included in a study of a mutant IDH1 vaccine in newly diagnosed glioma. Across the whole study: The sex distribution of treated patients was about 62% male and about 38% female, with a mean age of around 40 years. Patients got radiotherapy, temozolomide, or both beforehand, and most got both. Overall study findings and caveats: Top peripheral T cell clonotype shifts appeared unrelated to pseudoprogression. It was just under 95% of patients that developed vaccine-induced immune responses.

The CDR3 loop spans 16 amino acids. Per germline, CDR1 SGHRS and CDR2 YFSETQ. The J segment lost 3 bases and the V segment lost 4 bases, leaving 8 bases of the junction unmatched. Here immunoSEQ multiplex PCR was the method, and the copy in TCRdb shows in-frame clones only, minus some. The sample includes roughly 70,000 clones, about 86% of them seen just once. This clonotype was obtained from a woman younger than 30 with glioma. Some clones in this sample may be carry-over from other donors' samples. The genes are TRBV5-1 and TRBJ1-2, with 11 positions matching TRBD1. Specimen: peripheral blood mononuclear cells (PBMCs), collected from a glioma patient treated with radiotherapy, temozolomide or both. CDR3 amino acids: CASSPSGDRGDYGYTF. The CDR3 nucleotides are TGCGCCAGCAGCCCGAGTGGGGACAGGGGGGACTATGGCTACACCTTC.